This entry concerns a single T cell receptor beta chain. There is no known antigen for this receptor. Per-nucleotide qualities are absent, and no much larger clonotype sits a single base away. V loses 3 bases of germline sequence and J loses 5 bases, and the interval between the two ends is 14 bases. For CDR1 and CDR2, the germline V gene (reference sequence) lists LNHDA and SQIVND. Spanning cysteine to phenylalanine, the CDR3 consists of 15 amino acids. Only the CDR3 region is kept as DNA, spanning 45 bases read in frame from base 1. The data originate from a study of OX40 agonist ivuxolimab in advanced cancers. Regarding the research as a whole: The costimulatory receptor OX40 (CD134) was targeted by ivuxolimab, a fully human IgG2 agonistic monoclonal antibody. Intravenous ivuxolimab was administered to patients every 2 weeks at six dose levels: 0.01, 0.1, 0.3, 1.5, 3 and 10 mg/kg. Among the approximately 50 dose-escalation patients, 19 had hepatocellular carcinoma, 15 or so melanoma, 9 renal cell carcinoma and 9 head and neck cancer. Partial responses occurred in three dose-escalation patients, of whom one had hepatocellular carcinoma and two had cutaneous melanoma. Patients were allowed to have had prior anti-PD-1, anti-PD-L1 or anti-CTLA-4 therapy, and around 41% of the dose-escalation patients had previously received checkpoint inhibitors. The paper covers the monotherapy dose-escalation part of the phase I ivuxolimab trial, which included N ≈ 50 patients. The point of sequencing TCRbeta in the periphery was to test whether ivuxolimab changed TCR sequence diversity and drove clonal T-cell expansion. The dose-escalation cohort was 82.7% male with a mean age of approximately 59 years, ranging from about 20 to 80.

To sequence the TCRbeta CDR3 region, genomic DNA was isolated from the sorted cells. TCRbeta CDR3 regions were sequenced using the immunoSEQ Assay. What TCRdb holds here is the immuneACCESS table cut down to in-frame rearrangements. Part of the clones is not present; checked against another copy, under half of the missing clones reflect an unresolved V gene, and the others are unexplained. Across this sample there are about 26,000 clones, with about nine tenths seen only once. The ten largest make up approximately 22% of the sample. The trial excluded patients who had a history of autoimmune disease or who were on systemic immunosuppression. Peripheral blood for TCR sequencing was collected from all dose cohorts at baseline, on cycle 4 day 1, and on cycle 7 day 1. The samples were drawn from a first-in-human, open-label, multicenter phase I dose-escalation trial of ivuxolimab. Adults with locally advanced or metastatic melanoma, renal cell carcinoma, hepatocellular carcinoma or head and neck squamous cell carcinoma were enrolled in the trial. Before TCR sequencing, CD4+ and CD8+ T cells were separately sorted from peripheral blood.

Results the study describes overall, beyond this receptor: After ivuxolimab, more expanded clones were found on average in CD8+ T cells than in CD4+ T cells. Low levels of normalized T-cell clonal expansion were also seen in some patients who did not respond. The antigen specificity of the peripheral T cells that underwent clonal expansion was not determined. In the 0.1-3.0 mg/kg groups, partial responders were among the patients with the lowest normalized peripheral clonal expansion, particularly in CD8+ T cells. Clonal expansion of both CD4+ and CD8+ blood T cells was observed from baseline to week 6 at doses 0.1 to 3.0 mg/kg.

This clonotype was obtained from an adult with an advanced solid tumor such as melanoma, head and neck, liver or kidney cancer. This chain is built from TRBV19 and TRBJ1-5; 5 matching bases give a weak D call of TRBD1. Source: CD4+ or CD8+ T cells sorted from blood, taken in a trial of the OX40 agonist ivuxolimab. The CDR3 amino acid sequence is: CASSIRGAGYQPQHF. Here is the DNA: TGTGCCAGTAGTATCCGAGGGGCGGGCTATCAGCCCCAGCATTTT.